The subject of this entry is one TCR beta chain. Its antigen remains unidentified. Healthy donors had no documented immune events, such as infections, while sampled. These data belong to a study of identifying expanded T cells in peripheral blood. Findings and caveats of the study: Clone count variance between approximately 2-week samples rose with total template count. Technical replicates showed around 1.2 changed clones; roughly two weeks roughly 15; four weeks 19.

Profiled with immunoSEQ multiplex PCR; TCRdb holds only in-frame clones, not every one. The sample carries 60,000 to 70,000 clones, approximately 83% recorded once. The TCR was taken from a person aged 18-69 years in good health. The sequenced sample was blood.

The CDR3 reads CASSEIDSSYNEQFF. The CDR3 bases are TGTGCCAGCAGTGAGATAGACAGCTCCTACAATGAGCAGTTCTTC. This chain connects TRBV2 to TRBJ2-1, with D tentatively TRBD1 (5 bases). This CDR3 is 15 amino acids long. Looked up from germline, CDR1 is SNHLY and CDR2 is FYNNEI. The V end lost 3 bases, the J end lost 0 bases, and 9 bases lay between the germline ends.